Listed here is a single TCR beta chain. Its target is unknown. The record originates from a study of multiple sclerosis patients with progressive multifocal leukoencephalopathy. The V gene's germline CDR1 is SQVTM and CDR2 ANQGSEA. The V end lost 5 bases, the J end lost 10 bases, and 14 bases lay between the germline ends. There are 11 residues in the CDR3. TCRdb keeps only in-frame clones here, not all; method: immunoSEQ multiplex PCR. The sample holds about 28,000 clones, around 89% seen once. Study results and limitations: Preferential TRBV-TRBJ pairings or common gene usage were not detected at PML. PML-onset expanded TRB clones were detectable before and during natalizumab therapy.

Time point described: before natalizumab initiation. All PML patients were female, and all patients had earlier interferon beta. Before the first natalizumab infusion, T0 blood samples were taken. This receptor was identified in a human donor with multiple sclerosis. This chain connects TRBV29-1 to TRBJ1-1; D is unresolved. Material for sequencing was PBMCs. Written as DNA, the CDR3 is TGCAGCGTTCAGGTACTCGAGGGAGCTTTCTTT. It translates to CSVQVLEGAFF.